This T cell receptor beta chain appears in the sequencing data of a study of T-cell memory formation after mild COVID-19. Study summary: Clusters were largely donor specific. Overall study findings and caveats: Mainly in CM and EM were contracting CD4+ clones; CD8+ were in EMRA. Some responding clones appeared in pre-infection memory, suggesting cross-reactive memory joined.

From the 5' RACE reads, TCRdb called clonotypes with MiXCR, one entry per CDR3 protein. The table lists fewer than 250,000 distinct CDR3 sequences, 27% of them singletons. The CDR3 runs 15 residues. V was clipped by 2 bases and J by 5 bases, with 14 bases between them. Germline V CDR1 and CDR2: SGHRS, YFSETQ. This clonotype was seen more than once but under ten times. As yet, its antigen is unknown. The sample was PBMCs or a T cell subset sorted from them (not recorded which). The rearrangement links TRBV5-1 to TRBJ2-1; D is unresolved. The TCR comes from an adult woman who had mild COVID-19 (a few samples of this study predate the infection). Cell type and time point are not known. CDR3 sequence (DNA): TGCGCCAGCAGCTTTCTAGGAGACCTAAACAATGAGCAGTTCTTC. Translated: CASSFLGDLNNEQFF.